This TCR beta chain emerged from a study of T cell responses to AZD1222 COVID-19 vaccine. Profiling relied on immunoSEQ multiplex PCR, and the TCRdb table lists in-frame clones only, not all of them. The table records around 94,000 clones, 88% of them present only once. The CDR3 loop spans 13 amino acids. Per germline, CDR1 KGHSH and CDR2 LQKENI. The V segment lost 5 bases and the J segment 2 bases; nucleotides outside the gene matches: 3. The TCR originated in an adult in good health. Sequencing used peripheral blood, obtained on day 0 of AZD1222 vaccination. V usage is TRBV18 and J usage is TRBJ2-7, with TRBD1 matching 7 bases. The DNA for the CDR3 is TGTGCCAGCTCAATGACAGGGCCCTACGAGCAGTACTTC. Its translation: CASSMTGPYEQYF.